Each of the 5 T cell receptor beta chains below was sequenced from the same sample in a study of cytomegalovirus exposure and HLA in healthy donors. PCR used 60 Vbeta primers and 13 Jbeta primers. The repertoire was sequenced with immunoSEQ multiplex PCR; TCRdb's copy has only in-frame clones and lacks some. The sample has approximately 140,000 clones, around four fifths seen once. The source material was PBMCs. The receptors come from a boy aged 5 to 17 in good health and CMV-seronegative.

The chain employs TRBV7-2 and TRBJ2-3; TRBD2 agrees at 9 bases. The germline V gene has CDR1 SGHTA and CDR2 FQGNSA. The CDR3 sequence is 16 residues long. V dropped 2 bases and J dropped 2; count of bases not matched to a gene: 5. For the CDR3, the DNA is TGTGCCAGCAGCTTAAGATCTAGCGGGATCACAGATACGCAGTATTTT. Its protein product is CASSLRSSGITDTQYF.

The CDR3 reads CASSPVTGGGTEAFF. The CDR3 DNA sequence: TGTGCCAGCAGTCCAGTTACAGGGGGTGGCACTGAAGCTTTCTTT. J is TRBJ1-1 and V is TRBV6-5; 8 bases are a match to TRBD1. V was pared by 5 bases and J by 4 bases, with 9 bases of the junction left unmatched. The CDR3 sequence is 15 residues long. Germline CDR1 and CDR2: MNHEY and SVGAGI.

This clone was picked up a small number of times. The chain joins TRBV7-9 to TRBJ1-1; 8 bases align to TRBD1. CDR3 length: 13 amino acids. Per the germline V gene, CDR1 is SEHNR and CDR2 is FQNEAQ (reference sequence). V trimming: 5 bases; J trimming: 4 bases; junction bases outside the gene matches: 3. CDR3 amino acids: CASSQGAGTEAFF. The CDR3 DNA follows: TGTGCCAGCAGCCAGGGGGCTGGCACTGAAGCTTTCTTT.

V gene TRBV4-1 combines with J gene TRBJ2-1, with D perhaps matching TRBD2 (6 bases). V was trimmed by 0 bases and J by 14 bases, leaving 14 bases between them. This CDR3 has 13 amino acids. Germline loops: CDR1 MGHRA, CDR2 YSYEKL. The CDR3 DNA is TGCGCCAGCAGCCAAGAATTGAGCGGCGGGAAGTTCTTC. Its protein product is CASSQELSGGKFF.

This clone was found a few times. V usage is TRBV6-5 and J usage is TRBJ2-1; 7 bases are shared with TRBD2. The CDR3 sequence is 16 residues long. CDR1 and CDR2 (germline): MNHEY, SVGAGI. V gave up 0 bases and J gave up 4 bases; unmatched junction bases: 6. The CDR3 reads CASSYSTGGSYNEQFF. As DNA, the CDR3 is TGTGCCAGCAGTTACTCGACGGGGGGTAGTTACAATGAGCAGTTCTTC.